The 16 T cell receptor beta chains below come from one sample, sequenced in a study of brain metastases from non-small cell lung cancer. Method: immunoSEQ multiplex PCR; TCRdb's copy keeps in-frame clones and lacks some. The data contain under 4,000 clones, roughly 95% of them singletons. Sample: tumor-adjacent normal tissue. These receptors were obtained from a donor aged 40 or older with non-small cell lung cancer.

The chain employs TRBV7-2 and TRBJ1-2; no firm D call. The CDR3 sequence is 13 residues long. Germline V gene sequence: CDR1 SGHTA, CDR2 FQGNSA. Trimming took off 1 base at V and 7 bases at J, with 10 bases between the two ends. The CDR3 region has the DNA TGTGCCAGCAGCTTAGAGGCAGTAAGTGGCTACACCTTC. Translated: CASSLEAVSGYTF.

This chain joins TRBV28 and TRBJ2-1; 10 bases align to TRBD2. Germline lookup yields CDR1 MDHEN and CDR2 SYDVKM. The V gene end was trimmed by 6 bases and the J gene end by 4 bases; junction bases not matched to a gene: 9. CDR3 length: 16 residues. This chain's CDR3 is CASRSISGGEYNEQFF. The DNA for the CDR3 is TGTGCCAGCAGATCAATCAGCGGGGGGGAATACAATGAGCAGTTCTTC.

The rearrangement links TRBV12-3 or TRBV12-4 to TRBJ2-3; TRBD1 is a possible D gene (6 bases). V lost 3 bases to trimming and J lost 4 bases, with 8 bases between them. This CDR3 region has 13 residues. The CDR3 DNA reads TGTGCCAGCAGTTTTGGGGGCCCAGATACGCAGTATTTT. Its protein is CASSFGGPDTQYF.

The chain uses TRBV7-9 and TRBJ2-5, with TRBD2 identical over 9 bases. Germline V gene data show CDR1 as SEHNR and CDR2 as FQNEAQ (reference sequence). The V segment lost 4 bases and the J segment 1 base; nucleotides outside the gene matches: 10. The CDR3 is 17 residues long. This chain's CDR3 is CASSSPRLAGAQETQYF. The CDR3 nucleotides read TGTGCCAGCAGCTCCCCTAGATTAGCGGGAGCCCAAGAGACCCAGTACTTC.

The chain combines TRBV6-5 with TRBJ2-7; 7 positions agree with TRBD1. The CDR3 spans 15 residues. The V gene end was trimmed by 6 bases and the J gene end by 5 bases; junction bases not matched to a gene: 13. Germline lookup yields CDR1 MNHEY and CDR2 SVGAGI. CDR3 sequence reads: CASRSTGALQHEQYF. CDR3 sequence (DNA): TGTGCCAGCAGATCTACAGGGGCCCTCCAACACGAGCAGTACTTC.

This rearrangement joins TRBV6-5 to TRBJ1-2; D is possibly TRBD1 (5 bases). Per germline, CDR1 MNHEY and CDR2 SVGAGI. Trimming left V 5 bases short and J 5 bases short, with 18 bases between. The CDR3 consists of 15 residues. The CDR3, as DNA: TGTGCCAGCAGTCCATCACCAGGGTTTCCTTATGGCTACACCTTC. The encoded protein is CASSPSPGFPYGYTF.

In DNA form, the CDR3 reads TGTGCCAGCAGCCTGGACAGGGGAACCGGGGAGCTGTTTTTT. Translating it yields CASSLDRGTGELFF. This sequence joins TRBV7-3 and TRBJ2-2, with TRBD1 identical over 9 bases. Trimming cost V 5 bases and J 5 bases; bases outside gene matches: 3. Germline V gives CDR1 SGHTA, CDR2 FQGTGA. There are 14 residues in the CDR3. The entire variable domain, with the rest obtained from reference TRBV7-3 and TRBJ2-2, is as follows: GAGVSQTPSNKVTEKGKYVELRCDPISGHTALYWYRQSLGQGPEFLIYFQGTGAADDSGLPNDRFFAVRPEGSVSTLKIQRTERGDSAVYLCASSLDRGTGELFFGEGSRLTVL.

The rearrangement joins TRBV23-1 to TRBJ2-4, with D unclear. TRBV23-1 is annotated as an ORF whose role is uncertain. Trimming pared 0 bases from V and 3 bases from J, leaving 6 bases between. The CDR3 totals 14 residues. Here the CDR3 reads CASSQSQLKNIQYF. CDR3 in DNA: TGCGCCAGCAGTCAATCGCAACTCAAAAACATTCAGTACTTC.

This clone was observed once. The V gene is TRBV28, the J gene TRBJ2-1; 9 positions agree with TRBD1. V lost 6 bases and J lost 15; bases outside the gene matches: 9. Per the germline V gene, CDR1 is MDHEN and CDR2 is SYDVKM. CDR3 length equals 12 residues. CDR3 nucleotides: TGTGCCAGCAGCCCCGACAGGGGGAGATGGTTCTTC. This sequence encodes CASSPDRGRWFF.

V is TRBV5-5 and J is TRBJ2-1; D may be TRBD1 (5 bases). CDR1 and CDR2 from the germline V gene are SGHKS and YYEKEE (reference sequence). The V end was cut by 4 bases, the J end by 10 bases, with 18 bases between. This CDR3 has 14 residues. DNA for the CDR3: TGTGCCAGCAGCACCCTGATAGGGGTAGAGGAGCAGTTCTTC. Amino acid sequence: CASSTLIGVEEQFF.

The chain has TRBV3-1 (or the pseudogene TRBV3-2) and TRBJ1-3; no definite D call. V dropped 4 bases and J dropped 3 bases, with 4 bases sitting between them. The germline V gene has CDR1 LGHDT and CDR2 YNNKEL (reference sequence). The CDR3 runs to 12 residues. The CDR3, as DNA: TGTGCCAGCAGCCTCAGTGGAAACACCATATATTTT. Amino acids: CASSLSGNTIYF.

The rearrangement uses TRBV2 and TRBJ2-3; D possibly corresponds to TRBD1 (6 bases). The CDR3 consists of 16 residues. Trimming left V 5 bases short and J 2 bases short, with 17 bases between. Germline assignment: CDR1 SNHLY and CDR2 FYNNEI. CDR3 sequence: CASSPSGTRYTDTQYF. CDR3 coding DNA: TGTGCCAGCAGTCCATCCGGGACAAGATACACAGATACGCAGTATTTT.

CDR3 sequence: CASSYGTRYF. The CDR3 DNA is TGTGCCAGCAGTTACGGGACACGCTACTTC. The J gene is TRBJ2-7, the V gene TRBV6-5, with a tentative D call TRBD1 (6 bases). Looked up from germline, CDR1 is MNHEY and CDR2 is SVGAGI. The V end was cut by 2 bases, the J end by 13 bases, with 9 bases between. This CDR3 has 10 residues.

The chain has TRBV19 and TRBJ1-2, with no clear D. V lost 6 bases to trimming and J lost 8 bases, with 16 bases between them. There are 13 residues in the CDR3. CDR1 and CDR2 (germline): LNHDA, SQIVND (reference sequence). This CDR3 reads CASSPEVNLGYTF. DNA for the CDR3: TGTGCCAGTAGCCCGGAAGTCAATCTGGGCTACACCTTC.

The J gene is TRBJ2-5, the V gene TRBV5-1; D might be TRBD1 (6 bases). The CDR3 loop spans 16 amino acids. Trimming took off 5 bases at V and 0 bases at J, with 17 bases between the two ends. Germline CDR1 is SGHRS and CDR2 is YFSETQ. The CDR3 DNA follows: TGCGCCAGCAGTTCCAGGGGAATGGGGTACCAAGAGACCCAGTACTTC. Its translation: CASSSRGMGYQETQYF.

The chain joins TRBV5-5 to TRBJ2-3; unclear D gene. The V and J ends lost 0 bases and 1 base respectively, with 6 bases between them. The CDR3 sequence is 14 residues long. The V gene's germline CDR1 is SGHKS and CDR2 YYEKEE (reference sequence). The CDR3 DNA follows: TGTGCCAGCAGCTTGGGAGCTCGCACAGATACGCAGTATTTT. The encoded protein is CASSLGARTDTQYF.